Only a few counts were recorded for the clone carrying this TCR beta chain. No antigen is known for it. Nobody among the patients had been given any treatment before thyroid surgery. The sample belongs to a study of metastatic and nonmetastatic thyroid tumors. Findings and limits, study-wide: Versus benign nodules, malignant thyroid tumors reportedly had significantly higher TCR beta diversity, in blood and tumor.

Original analysis: Building a distant-metastasis classifier for papillary thyroid cancer drew on CDR3 differences across clinicopathological groups. Using MiXCR, TCRdb reanalyzed the PCR reads. V and J calls and clone size were set by TCRdb, not the authors. The sample lists roughly 93,000 clones, 12% occurring once. V was pared by 1 base and J by 2 bases, with 5 bases of the junction left unmatched. The CDR3 has 15 amino acids. The germline V gene encodes CDR1 DFQATT and CDR2 SNEGSKA (reference sequence). The sequence was collected from a female donor with papillary thyroid cancer or a benign thyroid nodule (not recorded which). Some clones in this sample may be carry-over from other donors' samples. The sample comprised blood. The chain recombines TRBV20-1 with TRBJ2-5, with 9 bases that match TRBD2. For the CDR3, the DNA is TGCAGTGCTAGAGGACTAGCGGTAATACAAGAGACCCAGTACTTC. This encodes CSARGLAVIQETQYF.